Sequencing of this T cell receptor (beta chain) was carried out in a study of identical twins. This clonotype was seen ten or more times. Its antigen remains unidentified. Findings and limits, study-wide: For out-of-frame beta sequences, excess twin sharing was weaker.

Germline-derived CDR1 and CDR2 are MNHEY and SVGAGI. J gave up 6 bases and V 0 bases, and 5 bases lay outside the gene matches. CDR3 size: 15 residues. After template switching added a universal primer site, the resulting cDNA carried unique molecular identifiers. In TCRdb, the 5' RACE reads were re-called with MiXCR into one record per CDR3 protein. The sample contains 200,000 to 300,000 distinct CDR3 sequences, roughly 7% of which appear only once. Among all donors, each was a healthy Caucasian. This sample also belongs to another study, concerning yellow fever vaccine responses in identical twins.

This receptor was identified in a woman between 18 and 30 years old in good health. Sequenced input: memory (CD45RO+) T cells sorted from blood. The chain employs TRBV6-5 and TRBJ2-1; 7 nucleotides agree with TRBD1. The chain's CDR3 is CASSYSPGQPNEQFF. For the CDR3, the DNA is TGTGCCAGCAGTTACTCCCCGGGACAGCCCAATGAGCAGTTCTTC.